The sequence of this T cell receptor (beta chain) was determined in a study of technical replicates of blood from a handful of donors. V was trimmed by 4 bases and J by 0 bases, leaving 7 bases between them. This CDR3 has 13 amino acids. The germline gives CDR1 SEHNR, CDR2 FQNEAQ (reference sequence). Measured with immunoSEQ multiplex PCR; TCRdb has only the in-frame clones, and not every one. The sample lists more than 90,000 clones, about 95% seen once, with roughly 0.33% in the top ten. The V and J genes are TRBV7-9 and TRBJ2-7; D unresolved. The sample was T cells isolated from PBMCs. The TCR originated in a human donor in good health. The CDR3 nucleotides are TGTGCCAGCAGCTATCAGGACTCCTACGAGCAGTACTTC. This translates into CASSYQDSYEQYF.